Listed below are T cell receptor beta chains from one sample, sequenced in a study of shared clonotypes between healthy human individuals. Assay used: immunoSEQ multiplex PCR; TCRdb lists only in-frame clones, some missing. The table records more than 2,000,000 clones, over 85% of them present only once. Sequenced input: naive CD4+ T cells from PBMCs. The receptors shown here come from a young man in good health. Some clones in this sample may be carry-over from other donors' samples. Both conserved end residues are part of each CDR3. The D gene is left open where the match is weak. Rows give clone size only sometimes, using once, few, many, or a class for an expanded clone.

CDR3 DNA: TGTGCCAGCAGTTTATGGTTTGCGGGAGGGGTGCAGTTCTTC
CDR3 protein: CASSLWFAGGVQFF
clone size: -
CDR3 length: 14
V gene: TRBV27
D gene: TRBD2
J gene: TRBJ2-1

CDR3 DNA: TGTGCCAGCAGTTTATTCAGGAGTTCCTACGAGCAGTACTTC
CDR3 protein: CASSLFRSSYEQYF
clone size: -
CDR3 length: 14
V gene: TRBV27
D gene: -
J gene: TRBJ2-7

CDR3 DNA: TGTGCCAGCAGCTTTGCCCCCGACGGAGAGCAGTACTTC
CDR3 protein: CASSFAPDGEQYF
clone size: once
CDR3 length: 13
V gene: TRBV7-2
D gene: -
J gene: TRBJ2-7

CDR3 DNA: TGTGCCAGCTCACCTCCCGGACCTGGCTACACCTTC
CDR3 protein: CASSPPGPGYTF
clone size: -
CDR3 length: 12
V gene: TRBV18
D gene: -
J gene: TRBJ1-2

CDR3 DNA: TGTGCCAGCAGCCTAAGGACTAGCGGGAGGTCGAATGAGCAGTTCTTC
CDR3 protein: CASSLRTSGRSNEQFF
clone size: -
CDR3 length: 16
V gene: TRBV7-2
D gene: TRBD2
J gene: TRBJ2-1

CDR3 DNA: TGTGCCAGCAGTCTATGGGGGGGCAGGGCGAACTATGGCTACACCTTC
CDR3 protein: CASSLWGGRANYGYTF
clone size: -
CDR3 length: 16
V gene: TRBV27
D gene: -
J gene: TRBJ1-2

CDR3 DNA: TGTGCCAGCCGGGCCGCACAGAGCGAGCAGTACTTC
CDR3 protein: CASRAAQSEQYF
clone size: -
CDR3 length: 12
V gene: TRBV28
D gene: -
J gene: TRBJ2-7

CDR3 DNA: TGCGCCAGCAGCTTGGTTGGGGGGCCCCAGAAAGATGAGCAGTTCTTC
CDR3 protein: CASSLVGGPQKDEQFF
clone size: -
CDR3 length: 16
V gene: TRBV5-1
D gene: -
J gene: TRBJ2-1

CDR3 DNA: TGTGCCAGCAGCGTAGAGTCCCACGCTGAAGCTTTCTTT
CDR3 protein: CASSVESHAEAFF
clone size: few
CDR3 length: 13
V gene: TRBV9
D gene: -
J gene: TRBJ1-1

CDR3 DNA: TGTGCCAGCAGTTTAATGGGCAGGGGGAGGACGGAGGAGCTGTTTTTT
CDR3 protein: CASSLMGRGRTEELFF
clone size: -
CDR3 length: 16
V gene: TRBV27
D gene: -
J gene: TRBJ2-2

CDR3 DNA: TGTGCCAGCATAAGGATAGGTGGAGGACCCTACGAGCAGTACTTC
CDR3 protein: CASIRIGGGPYEQYF
clone size: -
CDR3 length: 15
V gene: TRBV28
D gene: -
J gene: TRBJ2-7

CDR3 DNA: TGCGCCAGCAGCTCGCCGGGCCTTGGGGAGTACTTC
CDR3 protein: CASSSPGLGEYF
clone size: -
CDR3 length: 12
V gene: TRBV5-1
D gene: -
J gene: TRBJ2-7

CDR3 DNA: TGTGCCAGCACGAGGGCGGGGGGCCCCACCGGGGAGCTGTTTTTT
CDR3 protein: CASTRAGGPTGELFF
clone size: -
CDR3 length: 15
V gene: TRBV11-3
D gene: TRBD2
J gene: TRBJ2-2

CDR3 DNA: TGTGCCAGCAGCCATCGCCCGAGCGGTCAAGTCTACGAGCAGTACTTC
CDR3 protein: CASSHRPSGQVYEQYF
clone size: once
CDR3 length: 16
V gene: TRBV7-2
D gene: -
J gene: TRBJ2-7

CDR3 DNA: TGTGCCAGTAGTATTGTTGGCGGGACCCAGTACTTC
CDR3 protein: CASSIVGGTQYF
clone size: -
CDR3 length: 12
V gene: TRBV19
D gene: -
J gene: TRBJ2-5

CDR3 DNA: TGCAGCGTTCGGCCTATGAGGGGGCCGGAGACCCAGTACTTC
CDR3 protein: CSVRPMRGPETQYF
clone size: -
CDR3 length: 14
V gene: TRBV29-1
D gene: TRBD1
J gene: TRBJ2-5

CDR3 DNA: TGCGCCAGCAGCTTGGACTTAGCCTACGGGGAGCTGTTTTTT
CDR3 protein: CASSLDLAYGELFF
clone size: -
CDR3 length: 14
V gene: TRBV5-1
D gene: -
J gene: TRBJ2-2

CDR3 DNA: TGTGCCACCGAGGCTAGCGGAGGCACAGATACGCAGTATTTT
CDR3 protein: CATEASGGTDTQYF
clone size: -
CDR3 length: 14
V gene: TRBV10-3
D gene: TRBD2
J gene: TRBJ2-3

CDR3 DNA: TGTGCCAGCAGCTTGAGGGACAGGGGTACCCAAGAGACCCAGTACTTC
CDR3 protein: CASSLRDRGTQETQYF
clone size: -
CDR3 length: 16
V gene: TRBV5-6
D gene: TRBD1
J gene: TRBJ2-5

CDR3 DNA: TGTGCCAGCAGCTTACAAGCCGGGGAGCTGTTTTTT
CDR3 protein: CASSLQAGELFF
clone size: -
CDR3 length: 12
V gene: TRBV11-2
D gene: -
J gene: TRBJ2-2

CDR3 DNA: TGCAGCGTTGCAGGAGGGGGTAGAACAACTAATGAAAAACTGTTTTTT
CDR3 protein: CSVAGGGRTTNEKLFF
clone size: -
CDR3 length: 16
V gene: TRBV29-1
D gene: -
J gene: TRBJ1-4

CDR3 DNA: TGCGCCAGCAGCCCGACTGCTAGCTCCTACAATGAGCAGTTCTTC
CDR3 protein: CASSPTASSYNEQFF
clone size: -
CDR3 length: 15
V gene: TRBV5-1
D gene: -
J gene: TRBJ2-1

CDR3 DNA: TGCAGCGTTTATACATCCCCGGGGGGACGCTACGAGCAGTACTTC
CDR3 protein: CSVYTSPGGRYEQYF
clone size: -
CDR3 length: 15
V gene: TRBV29-1
D gene: TRBD2
J gene: TRBJ2-7

CDR3 DNA: TGTGCCAGCGGACAGGGGTGGAACACTGAAGCTTTCTTT
CDR3 protein: CASGQGWNTEAFF
clone size: -
CDR3 length: 13
V gene: TRBV11-2
D gene: TRBD1
J gene: TRBJ1-1

CDR3 DNA: TGTGCCTGGAGATCCGGGGACAGCGTCAGTCAGCCCCAGCATTTT
CDR3 protein: CAWRSGDSVSQPQHF
clone size: few
CDR3 length: 15
V gene: TRBV30
D gene: TRBD1
J gene: TRBJ1-5

CDR3 DNA: TGTGCCAGCTCACCACGCGGGTATGCTGGAAACACCATATATTTT
CDR3 protein: CASSPRGYAGNTIYF
clone size: -
CDR3 length: 15
V gene: TRBV18
D gene: -
J gene: TRBJ1-3

CDR3 DNA: TGTGCCAGCAGTCCCCAGCGAACAAGTGAGACCCAGTACTTC
CDR3 protein: CASSPQRTSETQYF
clone size: -
CDR3 length: 14
V gene: TRBV27
D gene: -
J gene: TRBJ2-5

CDR3 DNA: TGTGCCAGCAGCCCGACATTAAGCTCCTACAATGAGCAGTTCTTC
CDR3 protein: CASSPTLSSYNEQFF
clone size: -
CDR3 length: 15
V gene: TRBV7-2
D gene: -
J gene: TRBJ2-1

CDR3 DNA: TGTGCCAGCAGCCCGGAGATGTACACTGAAGCTTTCTTT
CDR3 protein: CASSPEMYTEAFF
clone size: -
CDR3 length: 13
V gene: TRBV9
D gene: -
J gene: TRBJ1-1

CDR3 DNA: TGTGCCAGCAGCGTAGTGGGTGTCGGGGGCTACACCTTC
CDR3 protein: CASSVVGVGGYTF
clone size: few
CDR3 length: 13
V gene: TRBV9
D gene: -
J gene: TRBJ1-2

CDR3 DNA: TGTGCCTGGAGTGTAGTTGGGGCTCATGGCTACACCTTC
CDR3 protein: CAWSVVGAHGYTF
clone size: -
CDR3 length: 13
V gene: TRBV30
D gene: -
J gene: TRBJ1-2

CDR3 DNA: TGTGCCAGTAGTATAGCCCAGGGGGCTAGGGAAAAACTGTTTTTT
CDR3 protein: CASSIAQGAREKLFF
clone size: -
CDR3 length: 15
V gene: TRBV19
D gene: TRBD1
J gene: TRBJ1-4

CDR3 DNA: TGTGCCAGCAGTTTATTCCTAACGGGACAGCGGACGACTGAAGCTTTCTTT
CDR3 protein: CASSLFLTGQRTTEAFF
clone size: -
CDR3 length: 17
V gene: TRBV28
D gene: TRBD1
J gene: TRBJ1-1

CDR3 DNA: TGTGCCAGCAGCTCTAGTGGACAGGGGATTATCATTCAGTACTTC
CDR3 protein: CASSSSGQGIIIQYF
clone size: -
CDR3 length: 15
V gene: TRBV5-4
D gene: TRBD1
J gene: TRBJ2-4

CDR3 DNA: TGCAGCGTTGACACCGGGAGGGCCCTCAGCTACAATGAGCAGTTCTTC
CDR3 protein: CSVDTGRALSYNEQFF
clone size: -
CDR3 length: 16
V gene: TRBV29-1
D gene: TRBD2
J gene: TRBJ2-1